One sample yielded the 15 T cell receptor beta chains listed below, sequenced in a study of Tregs in tolerant kidney transplant recipients. Data came from immunoSEQ multiplex PCR; TCRdb stores just in-frame clones and leaves some out. The table lists about 110,000 clones, 90% of them singletons. The specimen was CD4+ T cells from blood, collected before the transplant. Source of these receptors: a human donor who received a combined kidney and bone marrow transplant.

With respect to this clone: The same CDR3 can be traced to other DNA sequences in this sample. The V call is TRBV6-6, the J call TRBJ1-2; maybe TRBD1 (5 bases). Trimming took off 8 bases at V and 3 bases at J, with 16 bases between the two ends. CDR3 length: 14 residues. Germline loops: CDR1 MNHNY, CDR2 SVGAGI (reference sequence). The CDR3 DNA reads as TGTGCCAGCGAACAGGCGGGGGGGGACTATGGCTACACCTTC. This encodes CASEQAGGDYGYTF.

The V gene is TRBV28, the J gene TRBJ2-2, with 7 bases matching TRBD2. The germline V gene encodes CDR1 MDHEN and CDR2 SYDVKM. This CDR3 has 16 amino acids. Germline trimming cut 3 bases from V and 2 bases from J; bases unmatched to any gene: 6. CDR3 coding DNA: TGTGCCAGCAGTTTCCTAGGCGGGGGAAACACCGGGGAGCTGTTTTTT. Translating it yields CASSFLGGGNTGELFF.

This rearrangement joins TRBV5-7 to TRBJ1-1; a weak D match, TRBD1 (6 bases). TRBV5-7 is classed as an ORF, of uncertain function. V shed 3 bases and J shed 10 bases, with 16 bases lying between them. This CDR3 is built from 13 residues. In DNA form, the CDR3 reads TGTGCCAGCAGCTCTTGGGGGGGGCGGCGAGCTTTCTTT. This codes for CASSSWGGRRAFF.

The V call is TRBV7-2, the J call TRBJ1-3; 8 positions agree with TRBD1. Germline V CDR1 and CDR2: SGHTA, FQGNSA. Trimming removed 4 bases from V and 7 bases from J; junction bases left unmatched: 9. The CDR3 is 15 amino acids. This CDR3 is CASSYSGGFSNTIYF. The CDR3 nucleotides are TGTGCCAGCAGCTATTCAGGGGGCTTCAGTAACACCATATATTTT.

This chain joins TRBV5-1 and TRBJ1-1; D is unresolved. The germline V gene has CDR1 SGHRS and CDR2 YFSETQ. V gave up 4 bases and J gave up 1 base, with 14 bases separating them. CDR3 length: 15 amino acids. The CDR3 DNA reads TGCGCCAGCAGCACCGTCCTTTCGGGGAACACTGAAGCTTTCTTT. It codes for CASSTVLSGNTEAFF.

The V gene is TRBV2, the J gene TRBJ2-2; 11 nucleotides align to TRBD2. The CDR3 is 16 amino acids. V lost 7 bases to trimming and J lost 4 bases; unmatched junction nucleotides: 8. Germline CDR1 and CDR2: SNHLY and FYNNEI. CDR3 protein: CASNVAGGPFTGELFF. The CDR3 region has the DNA TGTGCCAGCAACGTAGCGGGAGGGCCGTTCACCGGGGAGCTGTTTTTT.

A word on this clone: Sequence at one end of the junction differs from germline and may be a read error. Other DNA variants within this sample encode the same CDR3. The J gene is TRBJ2-7, the V gene TRBV7-2; the D is unclear. CDR3 length: 15 amino acids. Germline V CDR1 and CDR2: SGHTA, FQGNSA. CDR3 sequence: CASSLFEAEAYEQYF. Here the CDR3 DNA reads TGTGCCAGCAGCTTATTCGAGGCCGAGGCCTACGAGCAATACTTC.

CDR3 sequence: CASSLADRGTGELFF. The CDR3 DNA reads TGCGCCAGCAGCTTGGCGGATAGGGGGACCGGGGAGCTGTTTTTT. The V gene is TRBV5-1, the J gene TRBJ2-2, with D possibly being TRBD1 (6 bases). This CDR3 comprises 15 residues. The germline gives CDR1 SGHRS, CDR2 YFSETQ. With 0 bases removed from V and 5 bases from J, the gap between germline ends came to 11 bases.

The CDR3 sequence is CATAGRDYGYTF. The CDR3 DNA sequence: TGTGCCACCGCCGGGCGGGACTATGGCTACACCTTC. The V gene is TRBV19, the J gene TRBJ1-2; D remains ambiguous. With 10 bases removed from V and 3 bases from J, the gap between germline ends came to 12 bases. Germline V gene sequence: CDR1 LNHDA, CDR2 SQIVND (reference sequence). The CDR3 sequence is 12 residues long.

This clone was picked up one time. This sequence joins TRBV4-3 and TRBJ2-3; unclear D gene. Per the germline V gene, CDR1 is LGHNA and CDR2 is YSLEER. The CDR3 is made up of 12 amino acids. Trimming left V 0 bases short and J 6 bases short, with 4 bases between. The CDR3 coding sequence is TGCGCCAGCAGCCAAGAGGGCGATACGCAGTATTTT. Protein product: CASSQEGDTQYF.

V is TRBV19 and J is TRBJ2-3; 8 positions agree with TRBD2. Looked up from germline, CDR1 is LNHDA and CDR2 is SQIVND (reference sequence). The CDR3 contains 15 residues. V was pared by 9 bases and J by 5 bases, with 13 bases of the junction left unmatched. The CDR3 bases are TGTGCCAGCCACCCTCGGGGGGGCCTGGGAGATACGCAGTATTTT. Protein product: CASHPRGGLGDTQYF.

This clone appeared once. The rearrangement joins TRBV7-2 to TRBJ1-4, with 9 bases aligning to TRBD1. This CDR3 has 16 amino acids. Germline V CDR1 and CDR2: SGHTA, FQGNSA. The trim removed 5 bases at V and 7 bases at J, leaving 11 bases unmatched. The CDR3 spells CASSRPGTGSVEKLFF. DNA for the CDR3: TGTGCCAGCAGCCGTCCCGGGACAGGGTCGGTTGAAAAACTGTTTTTT.

The V gene is TRBV2, the J gene TRBJ2-2, with 14 positions matching TRBD2. J was trimmed by 6 bases and V by 4 bases; bases with no gene match: 4. CDR3 length: 16 amino acids. Germline assignment: CDR1 SNHLY and CDR2 FYNNEI. The CDR3: CASSVTSGGAPGELFF. In DNA form, the CDR3 reads TGTGCCAGCAGTGTGACTAGCGGGGGGGCTCCCGGGGAGCTGTTTTTT.

V is TRBV2 and J is TRBJ1-1; TRBD1 matches at 9 bases. This CDR3 has 16 amino acids. V lost 5 bases and J lost 5; bases outside the gene matches: 12. CDR1 and CDR2 (germline): SNHLY, FYNNEI. The CDR3 sequence is CASSTPKTGGSTEAFF. CDR3 DNA sequence: TGTGCCAGCAGTACCCCCAAGACAGGGGGTTCAACTGAAGCTTTCTTT.

The rearrangement links TRBV28 to TRBJ2-3, with D unresolved. Trimming took 2 bases from V and 0 from J, leaving 9 bases between them. Germline values: CDR1 MDHEN, CDR2 SYDVKM. The CDR3 length is 15 residues. The CDR3 nucleotides are TGTGCCAGCAGTTTAACGTACCGGAGCACAGATACGCAGTATTTT. It specifies CASSLTYRSTDTQYF.